The 8 T cell receptor beta chains reported below all come from one sample, sequenced in a study of T cell responses to AZD1222 COVID-19 vaccine. Sequencing used immunoSEQ multiplex PCR; TCRdb keeps in-frame clones, though not all of them. The sample lists approximately 190,000 clones, approximately 94% seen once, with approximately 1% in the top ten. Sequenced here: peripheral blood, sampled 28 days after the second AZD1222 dose. All receptors derive from an adult who received the AZD1222 COVID-19 vaccine.

The rearrangement joins TRBV11-2 to TRBJ2-1; D unclear. Trimming left V 5 bases short and J 0 bases short, with 11 bases between. CDR3 length: 15 amino acids. Germline CDR1 reads SGHAT; CDR2 reads FQNNGV. For the CDR3, the DNA is TGTGCCAGCAGCCTTGCCCCGTACTCCTACAATGAGCAGTTCTTC. Its translation: CASSLAPYSYNEQFF.

The chain combines TRBV6-5 with TRBJ1-1, with 8 bases fitting TRBD1. Germline V gene data show CDR1 as MNHEY and CDR2 as SVGAGI. This CDR3 is built from 12 residues. Trimming at V came to 10 bases and at J to 6 bases, leaving 7 bases not matched to a gene. As DNA, the CDR3 is TGTGCCATCGTGGACAGGGTGCCTGAAGCTTTCTTT. Protein sequence: CAIVDRVPEAFF.

This chain connects TRBV2 to TRBJ2-2; tentative D call: TRBD2 (7 bases). The CDR3 spans 14 residues. Trimming took off 5 bases at V and 7 bases at J, with 14 bases between the two ends. The germline V gene has CDR1 SNHLY and CDR2 FYNNEI. The DNA of the CDR3 is TGTGCCAGCAGTTGGGGGGGCGGAAACGGGGAGCTGTTTTTT. It codes for CASSWGGGNGELFF.

The CDR3 reads CSARVAGSFTF. Written as DNA, the CDR3 is TGCAGTGCTAGAGTTGCAGGTAGTTTCACCTTC. This chain uses TRBV20-1 with TRBJ1-2; the D is unclear. Germline CDR1 DFQATT, CDR2 SNEGSKA (reference sequence). V was cut by 1 base and J by 13 bases, with 13 bases left in between. This CDR3 has 11 amino acids.

The chain is built from TRBV27 and TRBJ2-1; D may be TRBD1 or TRBD2 (5 bases each). The CDR3 loop spans 16 amino acids. The V end lost 1 base, the J end lost 2 bases, and 12 bases lay between the germline ends. Per the germline V gene, CDR1 is MNHEY and CDR2 is SMNVEV (reference sequence). The CDR3 here is CASSLYGGSAYNEQFF. CDR3 sequence (DNA): TGTGCCAGCAGTTTATATGGGGGTAGCGCCTACAATGAGCAGTTCTTC.

The chain uses TRBV6-1 and TRBJ1-1; D is unresolved. CDR3 length: 10 residues. Between the trimmed V and J ends, which lost 3 bases and 11 bases, there was a span of 7 bases. The germline CDR1 and CDR2 sequences are MNHNS and SASEGT. CDR3 sequence (DNA): TGTGCCAGCAGTGACGTTGAGGCTTTCTTT. This gives the protein CASSDVEAFF.

The J gene is TRBJ2-7, the V gene TRBV4-1; the D is unclear. Germline loops: CDR1 MGHRA, CDR2 YSYEKL. Trimming removed 1 base at V and 1 base at J, with 8 bases between. CDR3 length: 14 amino acids. The CDR3 DNA sequence: TGCGCCAGCAGCCAAGGGCCTACTTCCTACGAGCAGTACTTC. Translated, it gives CASSQGPTSYEQYF.

CDR3 DNA: TGTGCCAGCAGCTTGTCGGGGAGGAGTGAAGCTTTCTTT. Its translation: CASSLSGRSEAFF. This chain uses TRBV5-4 with TRBJ1-1; D unclear. The CDR3 is made up of 13 amino acids. Germline lookup yields CDR1 SGHNT and CDR2 YYREEE (reference sequence). V was pared by 1 base and J by 7 bases, with 11 bases between. Filled out from reference TRBV5-4 and TRBJ1-1, the complete variable domain reads ETGVTQSPTHLIKTRGQQVTLRCSSQSGHNTVSWYQQALGQGPQFIFQYYREEENGRGNFPPRFSGLQFPNYSSELNVNALELDDSALYLCASSLSGRSEAFFGQGTRLTVV.